The clone carrying this T cell receptor (beta chain) was seen repeatedly, ten times or more. Its specificity is not known. Its ends do not fully match the called genes, so a read error is possible. Germline V gene lookup returns CDR1 SSHAT and CDR2 FNYEAQ (reference sequence). CDR3 length: 15 amino acids. This record belongs to a study of T cell repertoires in cytomegalovirus infection. Study details: Indicated by public TCR beta signatures were CMV infection and matching HLA type.

A single record per CDR3 protein comes from TCRdb applying MiXCR to the reads. Counted here are about 600,000 distinct CDR3 sequences, 24% occurring once; the ten biggest clones make up approximately 8.2%. General study findings and limits: The study found HLA-C-restricted CMV-specific TCR beta clonotypes dominating the ex vivo response.

This clonotype was sampled from a human donor in good health (CMV status not recorded). Some clones in this sample may be carry-over from other donors' samples. The chain carries TRBV7-7 and TRBJ2-1; 9 nucleotides line up with TRBD2. The sample comprised CD8+ T cells from PBMCs. CDR3 in amino acids: CASSSRAGGLNEQFF. In DNA, the CDR3 is TGTGCTAGCAGCTCTAGGGCGGGGGGGCTCAATGAGCAGTTCTTC.